This record covers a single TCR beta chain. Its antigen is unknown. This CDR3 is built from 13 residues. V was trimmed by 5 bases and J by 12 bases, leaving 20 bases between them. Germline assignment: CDR1 MNHEY and CDR2 SMNVEV (reference sequence). This sample was taken from a study of CD8+ T cells in alopecia areata. Study at large: Treatment with tofacitinib (6 to 18 months) was followed by 6 months off drug. Whole-study results and caveats: Normal scalp showed lower clonality than lesional scalp, especially alopecia totalis/universalis. Patients shared TCRs less clearly than mice did, possibly for HLA-related reasons.

cDNA serving as the sequencing template came from extracted, reverse transcribed RNA. The protocol was immunoSEQ multiplex PCR, while the TCRdb copy is restricted to in-frame clones and leaves out a portion. The profile shows about 180,000 clones, about 70% of them singletons. The chain employs TRBV27 and TRBJ2-7; D may be TRBD2 (5 bases). This TCR was sampled from a human donor with alopecia areata. This material consisted of CD8+ T cells sorted from blood, taken at week 0. The CDR3 sequence is CASSPRPGPEGYF. The CDR3 DNA reads as TGTGCCAGCAGTCCCCGTCCCGGGCCCGAGGGGTACTTC.